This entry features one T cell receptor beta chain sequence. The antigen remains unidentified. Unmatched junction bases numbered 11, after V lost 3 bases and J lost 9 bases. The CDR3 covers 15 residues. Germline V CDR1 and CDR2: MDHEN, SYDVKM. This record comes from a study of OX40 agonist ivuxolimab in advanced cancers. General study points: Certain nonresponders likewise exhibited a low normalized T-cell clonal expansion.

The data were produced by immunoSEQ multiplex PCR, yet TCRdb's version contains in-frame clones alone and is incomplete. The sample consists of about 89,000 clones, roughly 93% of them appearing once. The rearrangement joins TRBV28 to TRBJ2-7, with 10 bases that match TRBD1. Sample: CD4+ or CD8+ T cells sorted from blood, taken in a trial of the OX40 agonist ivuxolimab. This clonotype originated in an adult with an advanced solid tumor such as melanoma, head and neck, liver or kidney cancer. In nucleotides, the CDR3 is TGTGCCAGCAGTTTTATGACAGGGGGCACCCCTTGGCAGTACTTC. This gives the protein CASSFMTGGTPWQYF.